This T cell receptor (beta chain) appears in the sequencing data of a study of cytomegalovirus exposure and HLA in healthy donors. Findings of the study overall: Cytomegalovirus-associated TCR beta chains were listed, numbering 150 to 200. One later analysis, an examination of the roughly 130 validation repertoires, found that first-cohort TCR clusters tended to co-occur in them.

Germline CDR1 is DFQATT and CDR2 is SNEGSKA (reference sequence). The V and J ends lost 5 bases and 10 bases respectively, with 12 bases between them. CDR3 length: 11 residues. Of note for this clone: The antigen is not known.

The data were produced by immunoSEQ multiplex PCR, yet TCRdb's version contains in-frame clones alone and is incomplete. This sample yields under 140,000 clones, of which more than 70% are seen a single time; 1.9% belongs to the top ten. V and J are TRBV20-1 and TRBJ2-1; tentatively, D is TRBD2 (6 bases). Material for sequencing was PBMCs. This receptor was obtained from a woman between 18 and 29 years old in good health and CMV-seronegative. The CDR3 protein is CSAHQGGEQFF. DNA for the CDR3: TGCAGTGCTCACCAGGGAGGCGAGCAGTTCTTC.